Reported below is one T cell receptor (beta chain). This CDR3 comprises 15 residues. Trimming left V 6 bases short and J 4 bases short, with 19 bases between. This sample stems from a study of blood T cells in healthy people across ages. The authors ran a second PCR of about 7 to 11 cycles using a sample-barcoded 5' primer and a J-beta primer mix. MiXCR, applied by TCRdb to the 5' RACE reads, yields one record per CDR3 protein. The table includes hundreds of thousands of distinct CDR3 sequences, approximately 59% detected once. This sequence joins TRBV12-3 or TRBV12-4 and TRBJ2-7, with a weak D call TRBD2 (6 bases). The source material was blood. The TCR sequence derives from a man in his sixties in good health. CDR3 sequence reads: CASSRLGGVRYEQYF. CDR3 coding DNA: TGTGCCAGCAGCCGCCTGGGCGGGGTACGATACGAGCAGTACTTC.